This T cell receptor beta chain was sequenced in a study of blood T cell repertoires in COVID-19 (dated by TCRdb to 2020 to 2022). Turning to the overall study: Samples covering the acute and convalescent phases of COVID-19 were provided by collaborators in the United States, Italy and Spain. The prospective study material was composed of cDNA or gDNA derived from T cells, B-cell-depleted T cells, or PBMCs. Deeply sampled blood TCRbeta repertoires from subjects exposed to, actively infected with, or recovered from COVID-19 were included in the dataset. The repertoires were made available in a free public database intended to serve as a resource for research on the immune response to SARS-CoV-2. Samples came from the ongoing ImmuneRACE study (first 160 participants) plus 1,254 subjects from 6 global collaborators. The sample metadata nearly always contained a de-identified subject ID, COVID-19 status, age in years and sex. Where HLA class I and class II types were available, the types were taken from metadata supplied by the sample provider, not from assay-based typing. General findings and caveats noted by the study authors: Clinical and demographic metadata were provided uncurated, with the amount varying by source and participant.

As encoded in the germline V gene, CDR1 is KGHDR while CDR2 is SFDVKD. At the junction V is shortened by 0 bases and J by 9 bases, with 8 bases in between. Inclusive of the bounding cysteine and phenylalanine, the CDR3 is 13 residues long. CDR3 DNA only is kept here, 39 bases in frame from base 1. One collaborating source in Seattle enrolled patients while the patients were actively infected and followed the patients over time throughout the course of disease. Whole blood was collected in K2EDTA tubes by collaborating institutions according to the institutions' own protocols. Collaborator samples were shipped for TCRbeta analysis as frozen whole blood, isolated PBMCs, or DNA extracted from either sample type. The immunoSEQ Assay, a bias-controlled multiplex PCR, was used to amplify TCRbeta CDR3 regions from genomic DNA. The published analysis was carried out like this. Nucleated cell counts per sample were estimated from amplification of reference gene primers within the assay. To quantify the absolute abundance of each unique TCRbeta CDR3 rearrangement, sequence reads were collapsed and filtered. For each sample, productive Simpson clonality was calculated by taking the square root of Simpson's diversity index across productive rearrangements. TCRdb limited this immuneACCESS table to in-frame rearrangements with V and J called. A share of clones is missing; checked studies link under half to unresolved V genes, and the rest is unexplained. The V and J calls and the clone size are those of that table, but D and trimming were determined from the DNA. The sample table records a few hundred thousand clones; about 91% of these occur just once. Jointly, the top ten make up around 2.6% of the sample.

Remarks on this clone: Its antigen is not yet known. No much larger clonotype is one base removed from it; base qualities were not supplied.

Sequenced: peripheral blood. The sequence joins TRBV24-1 to TRBJ2-1; too little of a D gene remains to name it. The receptor was isolated from a person in their late teens or twenties with COVID-19, enrolled during active disease. The CDR3 here reads CATSDLSRVEQFF. The DNA sequence is as follows: TGTGCCACCAGTGATTTGTCTCGGGTTGAGCAGTTCTTC.